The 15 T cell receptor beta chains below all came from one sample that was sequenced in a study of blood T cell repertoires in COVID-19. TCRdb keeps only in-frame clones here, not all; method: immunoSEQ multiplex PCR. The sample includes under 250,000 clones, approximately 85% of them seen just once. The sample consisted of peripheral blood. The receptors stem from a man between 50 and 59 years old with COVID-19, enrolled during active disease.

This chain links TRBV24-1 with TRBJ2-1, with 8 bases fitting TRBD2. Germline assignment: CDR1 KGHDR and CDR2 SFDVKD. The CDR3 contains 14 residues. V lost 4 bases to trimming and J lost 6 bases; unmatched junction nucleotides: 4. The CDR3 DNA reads TGTGCCACCAGTGAGGCGCGGGGGGTCAATGAGCAGTTCTTC. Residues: CATSEARGVNEQFF.

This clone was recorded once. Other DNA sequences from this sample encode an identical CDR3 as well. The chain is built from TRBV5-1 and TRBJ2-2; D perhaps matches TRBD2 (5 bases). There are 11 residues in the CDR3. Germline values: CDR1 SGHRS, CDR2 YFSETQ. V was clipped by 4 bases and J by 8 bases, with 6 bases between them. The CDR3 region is CASSGGGELFF. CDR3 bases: TGCGCCAGCAGCGGAGGAGGGGAGCTGTTTTTT.

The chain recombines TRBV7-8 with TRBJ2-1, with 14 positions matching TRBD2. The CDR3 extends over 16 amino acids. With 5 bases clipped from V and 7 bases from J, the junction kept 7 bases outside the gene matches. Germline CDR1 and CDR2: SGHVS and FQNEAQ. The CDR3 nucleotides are TGTGCCAGCAGCGCGGGGACTAGCGGGGGTTCGAATGAGCAGTTCTTC. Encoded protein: CASSAGTSGGSNEQFF.

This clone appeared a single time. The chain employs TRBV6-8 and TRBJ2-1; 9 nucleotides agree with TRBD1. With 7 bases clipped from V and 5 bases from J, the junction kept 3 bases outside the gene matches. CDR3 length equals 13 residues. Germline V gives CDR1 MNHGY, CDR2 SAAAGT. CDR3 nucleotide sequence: TGTGCCAGCAAAGGGACAGGGAACAATGAGCAGTTCTTC. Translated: CASKGTGNNEQFF.

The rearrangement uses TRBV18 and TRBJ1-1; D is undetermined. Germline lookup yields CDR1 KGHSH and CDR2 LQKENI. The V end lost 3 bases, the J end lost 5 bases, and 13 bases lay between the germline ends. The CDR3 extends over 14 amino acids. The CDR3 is CASSPDKLLTEAFF. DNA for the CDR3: TGTGCCAGCTCACCCGACAAGTTGCTTACTGAAGCTTTCTTT.

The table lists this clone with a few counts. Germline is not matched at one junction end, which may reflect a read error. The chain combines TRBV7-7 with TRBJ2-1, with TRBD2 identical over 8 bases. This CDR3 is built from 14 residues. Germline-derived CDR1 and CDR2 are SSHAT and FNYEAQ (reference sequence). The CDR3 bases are TGTGCTAGCAGCCCGGGGGGGGCCTACAATGAGCAGTTCTTC. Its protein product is CASSPGGAYNEQFF. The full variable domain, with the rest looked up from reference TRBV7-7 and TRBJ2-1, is GAGVSQSPRYKVTKRGQDVTLRCDPISSHATLYWYQQALGQGPEFLTYFNYEAQPDKSGLPSDRFSAERPEGSISTLTIQRTEQRDSAMYRCASSPGGAYNEQFFGPGTRLTVL.

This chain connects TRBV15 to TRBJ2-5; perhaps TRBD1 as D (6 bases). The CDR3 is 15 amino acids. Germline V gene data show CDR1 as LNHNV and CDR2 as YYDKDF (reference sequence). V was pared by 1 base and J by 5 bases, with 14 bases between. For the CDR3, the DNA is TGTGCCACCAGCAGAGGTAGGGGGAAGGTGGAGACCCAGTACTTC. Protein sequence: CATSRGRGKVETQYF.

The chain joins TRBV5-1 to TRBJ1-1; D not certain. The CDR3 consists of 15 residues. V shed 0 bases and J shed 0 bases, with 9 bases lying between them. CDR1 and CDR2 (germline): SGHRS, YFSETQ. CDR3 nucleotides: TGCGCCAGCAGCTTGGAGAGGGAAATGAACACTGAAGCTTTCTTT. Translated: CASSLEREMNTEAFF.

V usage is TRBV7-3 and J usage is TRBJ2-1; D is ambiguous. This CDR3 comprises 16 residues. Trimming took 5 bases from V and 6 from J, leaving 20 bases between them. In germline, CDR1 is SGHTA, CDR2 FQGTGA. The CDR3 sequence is CASSAHLVPTRNEQFF. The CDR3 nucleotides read TGTGCCAGCAGCGCGCATCTAGTCCCCACCCGCAATGAGCAGTTCTTC.

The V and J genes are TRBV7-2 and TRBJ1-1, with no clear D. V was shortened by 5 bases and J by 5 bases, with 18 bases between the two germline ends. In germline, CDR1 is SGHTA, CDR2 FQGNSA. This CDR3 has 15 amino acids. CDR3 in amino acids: CASSPLGYARTEAFF. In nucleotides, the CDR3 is TGTGCCAGCAGCCCGCTGGGTTATGCGAGGACTGAAGCTTTCTTT. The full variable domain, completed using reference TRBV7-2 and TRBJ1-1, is GAGVSQSPSNKVTEKGKDVELRCDPISGHTALYWYRQSLGQGLEFLIYFQGNSAPDKSGLPSDRFSAERTGGSVSTLTIQRTQQEDSAVYLCASSPLGYARTEAFFGQGTRLTVV.

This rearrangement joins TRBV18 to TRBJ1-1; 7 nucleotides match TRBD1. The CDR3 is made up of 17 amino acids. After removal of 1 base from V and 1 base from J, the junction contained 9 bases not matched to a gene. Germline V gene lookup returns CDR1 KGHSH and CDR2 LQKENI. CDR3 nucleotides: TGTGCCAGCTCACCACGTGGACAGGAAATTTCGAACACTGAAGCTTTCTTT. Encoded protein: CASSPRGQEISNTEAFF. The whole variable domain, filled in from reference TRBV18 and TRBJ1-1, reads NAGVMQNPRHLVRRRGQEARLRCSPMKGHSHVYWYRQLPEEGLKFMVYLQKENIIDESGMPKERFSAEFPKEGPSILRIQQVVRGDSAAYFCASSPRGQEISNTEAFFGQGTRLTVV.

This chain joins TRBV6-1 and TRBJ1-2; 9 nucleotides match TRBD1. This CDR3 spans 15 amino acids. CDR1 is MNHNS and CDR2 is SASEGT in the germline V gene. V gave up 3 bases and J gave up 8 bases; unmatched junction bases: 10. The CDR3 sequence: CASSEQWTGEGGYTF. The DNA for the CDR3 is TGTGCCAGCAGTGAGCAATGGACAGGGGAAGGCGGCTACACCTTC.

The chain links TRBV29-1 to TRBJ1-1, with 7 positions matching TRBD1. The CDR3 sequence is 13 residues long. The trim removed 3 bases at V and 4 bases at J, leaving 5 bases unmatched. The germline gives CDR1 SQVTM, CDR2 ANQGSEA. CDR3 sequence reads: CSVDLGGGTEAFF. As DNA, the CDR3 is TGCAGCGTTGATTTAGGGGGCGGCACTGAAGCTTTCTTT.

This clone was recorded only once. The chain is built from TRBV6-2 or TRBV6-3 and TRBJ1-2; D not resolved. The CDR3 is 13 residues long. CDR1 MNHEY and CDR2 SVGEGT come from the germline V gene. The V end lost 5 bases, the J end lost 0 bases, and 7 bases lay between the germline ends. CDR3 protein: CASSVDTNYGYTF. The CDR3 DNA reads TGTGCCAGCAGTGTTGACACTAACTATGGCTACACCTTC.

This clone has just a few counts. CDR3 DNA: TGTGCCAGCAGCGGGCCTAGCGGGGGGGACTACGAAGCCAAAAACATTCAGTACTTC. It specifies CASSGPSGGDYEAKNIQYF. The V call is TRBV7-2, the J call TRBJ2-4, with 12 bases that match TRBD2. This CDR3 has 19 residues. Trimming cost V 5 bases and J 0 bases; bases outside gene matches: 11. In germline, CDR1 is SGHTA, CDR2 FQGNSA.